The clone carrying this TCR beta chain has a handful of counts. This specimen comes from a study of blood T cell repertoires in COVID-19. Study details: T cells, B-cell-depleted T cells, or PBMCs provided the cDNA or gDNA that served as material.

CDR1 and CDR2 from the germline V gene are SGDLS and YYNGEE. The CDR3 has 14 amino acids. V lost 10 bases to trimming and J lost 0 bases; unmatched junction nucleotides: 9. How the authors handled the data: Estimates of nucleated cell counts were drawn from the amplification of reference gene primers. TCRdb's copy holds only in-frame clones and misses some; the assay was immunoSEQ multiplex PCR. The V and J calls and clone size come from that table; D and trimming were worked out from the DNA. The table has 150,000 to 200,000 clones, 60% to 80% seen once. Specimen: peripheral blood. This receptor was taken from a man in his 60s with active or convalescent COVID-19. This chain joins TRBV9 and TRBJ2-7, with 8 bases matching TRBD1. CDR3 in DNA: TGTGCCGGGAAGACGACAGGGGCCTCCTACGAGCAGTACTTC. This codes for CAGKTTGASYEQYF.